These 19 T cell receptor beta chains were sequenced from one sample in a study of OX40 agonist ivuxolimab in advanced cancers. Libraries were prepared through the immunoSEQ multiplex PCR assay. In TCRdb, the immuneACCESS table is reduced to in-frame sequences with V and J assigned. These tables do not hold every clone; where another copy was compared, an unresolved V gene accounts for under half, and the others remain unexplained. A total of around 80,000 clones appear in this sample, roughly nine tenths of them only once. The ten largest clones capture roughly 0.18% of the sample. The sequences come from CD4+ or CD8+ T cells sorted from blood, collected in a trial of the OX40 agonist ivuxolimab. These TCRs come from an adult with an advanced solid tumor such as melanoma, head and neck, liver or kidney cancer.

The chain couples TRBV5-6 to TRBJ2-6, with unresolved D. CDR1 and CDR2 (germline): SGHDT, YYEEEE. This CDR3 contains 13 residues. Trimming shortened V by 5 bases and J by 4 bases, and 7 bases separated the two germline ends. The CDR3 region has the DNA TGTGCCAGCAGTTTATCAGGGGCCAACGTCCTGACTTTC. Translation: CASSLSGANVLTF. Filled out from reference TRBV5-6 and TRBJ2-6, the complete variable domain reads DAGVTQSPTHLIKTRGQQVTLRCSPKSGHDTVSWYQQALGQGPQFIFQYYEEEERQRGNFPDRFSGHQFPNYSSELNVNALLLGDSALYLCASSLSGANVLTFGAGSRLTVL.

V usage is TRBV7-2 and J usage is TRBJ2-3; D perhaps matches TRBD1 (6 bases). Trimming shortened V by 4 bases and J by 0 bases, and 11 bases separated the two germline ends. CDR1 and CDR2 from the germline V gene are SGHTA and FQGNSA. CDR3 length equals 15 residues. The CDR3 DNA reads as TGTGCCAGCAGCTCCCGACAGGCGAGCACAGATACGCAGTATTTT. It translates to CASSSRQASTDTQYF.

A few counts support this clone. The chain links TRBV5-1 to TRBJ1-1; no firm D call. This CDR3 region has 11 residues. Trimming removed 2 bases from V and 11 bases from J, with 10 bases in between. Per the germline V gene, CDR1 is SGHRS and CDR2 is YFSETQ. In nucleotides, the CDR3 is TGCGCCAGCAGCTTCGCGGGCAGGGCTTTCTTT. Translation: CASSFAGRAFF.

The chain recombines TRBV14 with TRBJ2-1, with unresolved D. CDR1 and CDR2 from the germline V gene are SGHDN and FVKESK. The CDR3 covers 16 residues. V dropped 0 bases and J dropped 0 bases, with 9 bases sitting between them. CDR3 protein: CASSQDGLSSYNEQFF. In DNA form, the CDR3 reads TGTGCCAGCAGCCAAGATGGCCTAAGCTCCTACAATGAGCAGTTCTTC.

The J gene is TRBJ2-7, the V gene TRBV6-1, with D unresolved. The CDR3 covers 14 residues. Trimming removed 6 bases from V and 0 bases from J, with 12 bases in between. Germline CDR1 reads MNHNS; CDR2 reads SASEGT. CDR3 DNA: TGTGCCAGCAGAGATGACGGGTTCTCCTACGAGCAGTACTTC. Translation gives CASRDDGFSYEQYF.

The rearrangement links TRBV5-1 to TRBJ2-1, with 10 bases fitting TRBD2. With 3 bases clipped from V and 7 bases from J, the junction kept 10 bases outside the gene matches. The CDR3 sequence is 16 residues long. In germline, CDR1 is SGHRS, CDR2 YFSETQ. CDR3 amino acids: CASSSPSGGAVNEQFF. The CDR3, as DNA: TGCGCCAGCAGCTCCCCCAGCGGGGGGGCCGTTAATGAGCAGTTCTTC.

CDR3 protein: CASTPGQGAGGYTF. The CDR3 DNA reads TGCGCCAGCACTCCGGGACAGGGGGCTGGGGGCTACACCTTC. V gene TRBV10-2 combines with J gene TRBJ1-2; 12 nucleotides line up with TRBD1. V dropped 7 bases and J dropped 8; count of bases not matched to a gene: 8. This CDR3 is 14 amino acids long. Germline CDR1 is WSHSY and CDR2 is SAAADI.

The chain joins TRBV5-1 to TRBJ2-5; D perhaps matches TRBD1 (5 bases). The J call may be in error: the DNA end matches TRBJ2-7 better. The germline CDR1 and CDR2 sequences are SGHRS and YFSETQ. This CDR3 comprises 14 residues. CDR3 DNA sequence: TGCGCCAGCAAGATCCAGGGTAGCTCCTACGAGCAGTACTTC. It translates to CASKIQGSSYEQYF.

This sequence joins TRBV5-1 and TRBJ2-1; 7 nucleotides agree with TRBD2. After removal of 0 bases from V and 9 bases from J, the junction contained 12 bases not matched to a gene. This CDR3 region has 16 residues. Germline V gene lookup returns CDR1 SGHRS and CDR2 YFSETQ. CDR3 sequence: CASSLAPPGGLSEQFF. The CDR3, as DNA: TGCGCCAGCAGCTTGGCCCCCCCCGGGGGGTTGAGTGAGCAGTTCTTC.

This chain connects TRBV28 to TRBJ2-2; D is possibly TRBD1 or TRBD2 (5 bases each). V lost 10 bases to trimming and J lost 4 bases, with 16 bases between them. The CDR3 has 14 residues. Germline CDR1 reads MDHEN; CDR2 reads SYDVKM. The CDR3: CATMGVAVTGELFF. In DNA, the CDR3 is TGTGCCACCATGGGGGTGGCGGTCACCGGGGAGCTGTTTTTT.

This clone has a handful of counts. One end of the junction does not line up with germline, which may come from a read error. Other DNA sequences of this sample code for an identical CDR3. CDR3 bases: TGTGCCAGCAGTTTATGGATGGGGGCGGGGGTCTTC. This codes for CASSLWMGAGVF. The rearrangement uses TRBV28 and TRBJ2-1; possibly TRBD2 for D (7 bases). The CDR3 runs 12 residues. From germline, CDR1 is MDHEN and CDR2 SYDVKM.

The chain uses TRBV6-1 and TRBJ1-3; D call uncertain. In germline, CDR1 is MNHNS, CDR2 SASEGT. The CDR3 runs 16 residues. The V and J ends lost 3 bases and 0 bases respectively, with 12 bases between them. This CDR3 is CASSDPRLASGNTIYF. The CDR3 nucleotides read TGTGCCAGCAGTGATCCCCGCCTAGCCTCTGGAAACACCATATATTTT.

The chain uses TRBV19 and TRBJ2-3; D is undetermined. CDR1 is LNHDA and CDR2 is SQIVND in the germline V gene (reference sequence). V gave up 5 bases and J gave up 2 bases, with 11 bases separating them. CDR3 size: 14 residues. The CDR3 coding sequence is TGTGCCAGTAGTGAAGCTAGGTACACAGATACGCAGTATTTT. Translated, it gives CASSEARYTDTQYF. Full variable domain (remainder filled in from reference TRBV19 and TRBJ2-3): DGGITQSPKYLFRKEGQNVTLSCEQNLNHDAMYWYRQDPGQGLRLIYYSQIVNDFQKGDIAEGYSVSREKKESFPLTVTSAQKNPTAFYLCASSEARYTDTQYFGPGTRLTVL.

The rearrangement links TRBV15 to TRBJ1-1; the match to TRBD1 covers 7 bases. Germline V gene data show CDR1 as LNHNV and CDR2 as YYDKDF (reference sequence). This CDR3 region has 13 residues. Unmatched junction bases numbered 3, after V lost 0 bases and J lost 8 bases. DNA for the CDR3: TGTGCCACCAGCAGAGATCCGACAGGGGAAGCTTTCTTT. Translated: CATSRDPTGEAFF.

This clone appeared a single time. The V gene is TRBV5-1, the J gene TRBJ2-5, with 9 bases lining up with TRBD1. Trimming took 1 base from V and 2 from J; bases not matched to a gene: 18. Germline assignment: CDR1 SGHRS and CDR2 YFSETQ. The CDR3 has 20 residues. The CDR3 reads CASSLISPDRGRYTQETQYF. In DNA form, the CDR3 reads TGCGCCAGCAGCTTGATCTCCCCGGACAGGGGACGCTATACGCAAGAGACCCAGTACTTC.

V gene TRBV6-1 combines with J gene TRBJ2-7; D could derive from TRBD1 or TRBD2 (5 bases each). This CDR3 has 16 amino acids. With 0 bases removed from V and 3 bases from J, the gap between germline ends came to 15 bases. Germline CDR1 is MNHNS and CDR2 is SASEGT. Written as DNA, the CDR3 is TGTGCCAGCAGTGAAGCGGGGGTAAAGGCCATCTACGAGCAGTACTTC. Translation: CASSEAGVKAIYEQYF.

J is TRBJ2-2 and V is TRBV13; TRBD1 aligns across 7 bases. The germline gives CDR1 PRHDT, CDR2 FYEKMQ (reference sequence). J gave up 2 bases and V 5 bases, and 8 bases lay outside the gene matches. The CDR3 runs to 16 residues. CDR3 bases: TGTGCCAGCAGCAAGAACGGACAGGTCAACACCGGGGAGCTGTTTTTT. It encodes CASSKNGQVNTGELFF.

The genes are TRBV19 and TRBJ2-3; 7 bases are a match to TRBD2. Germline V gene lookup returns CDR1 LNHDA and CDR2 SQIVND (reference sequence). The V and J ends lost 6 bases and 2 bases, in that order; junction bases with no gene match: 11. This CDR3 spans 16 amino acids. The CDR3 loop is CASSMWGGDTTDTQYF. In nucleotides, the CDR3 is TGTGCCAGTAGCATGTGGGGGGGTGACACCACAGATACGCAGTATTTT.

The CDR3 coding sequence is TGTGCCAGCAGCTTAAGGCCGGGGGGCCCCACAGATACGCAGTATTTT. Translating gives CASSLRPGGPTDTQYF. The V call is TRBV7-8, the J call TRBJ2-3; D may be TRBD2 (7 bases). Germline V CDR1 and CDR2: SGHVS, FQNEAQ. This CDR3 spans 16 amino acids. Trimming removed 2 bases at V and 2 bases at J, with 14 bases between.